This entry features one T cell receptor (beta chain) sequence. This sample stems from a study of tumor T cells in aggressive B-cell lymphoma. The V end lost 3 bases, the J end lost 1 base, and 10 bases lay between the germline ends. Germline assignment: CDR1 LGHNA and CDR2 YNFKEQ. The CDR3 is made up of 15 amino acids. Repertoires were generated with immunoSEQ multiplex PCR, while TCRdb's copy carries only in-frame clones and drops some. Of more than 10,000 clones in the sample, around 90% were seen once. The rearrangement uses TRBV4-2 and TRBJ1-5; weak D call: TRBD1 (5 bases). Sequenced input: tumor tissue. The clonotype originates from an adult with diffuse large B cell lymphoma. The CDR3 sequence is CASSQGDRSNQPQHF. The CDR3 DNA reads as TGTGCCAGCAGCCAGGGTGACAGAAGCAATCAGCCCCAGCATTTT.